The 16 T cell receptor beta chains given below trace back to one sample, sequenced in a study of cytomegalovirus exposure and HLA in healthy donors. Both 60 Vbeta primers and 13 Jbeta primers went into the PCR. The table came from immunoSEQ multiplex PCR; TCRdb's copy has only in-frame clones and leaves some out. The sample records 95,000 to 150,000 clones, 65% to 75% being singletons. Sequencing was done on a sample of PBMCs. All receptors come from a man between 35 and 55 years old in good health and CMV-seropositive.

The V gene is TRBV9, the J gene TRBJ2-5; 10 bases are a match to TRBD1. CDR3 size: 19 residues. In germline, CDR1 is SGDLS, CDR2 YYNGEE. The ends lost 4 bases at V and 3 bases at J; junction bases unmatched: 18. The CDR3 DNA reads TGTGCCAGCAGCTCACGACAGGGGGCTGGCTACGGGACTAAAGAGACCCAGTACTTC. This codes for CASSSRQGAGYGTKETQYF.

The chain couples TRBV28 to TRBJ2-3; a possible D gene is TRBD2 (6 bases). Germline V gene sequence: CDR1 MDHEN, CDR2 SYDVKM. The CDR3 covers 14 residues. Between the trimmed V and J ends, which lost 8 bases and 3 bases, there was a span of 15 bases. The CDR3 reads CASSAGGETDTQYF. In DNA form, the CDR3 reads TGTGCCAGCTCCGCCGGAGGGGAGACAGATACGCAGTATTTT.

This rearrangement joins TRBV14 to TRBJ1-6, with TRBD1 matching over 8 bases. The CDR3 is 15 residues long. The V segment lost 4 bases and the J segment 13 bases; nucleotides outside the gene matches: 12. Germline values: CDR1 SGHDN, CDR2 FVKESK. CDR3 nucleotides: TGTGCCAGCAGCCCACAGGGGGGACTCTTTTCTCCCCTCCACTTT. Encoded protein: CASSPQGGLFSPLHF.

J is TRBJ2-7 and V is TRBV27; D perhaps matches TRBD2 (6 bases). Germline loops: CDR1 MNHEY, CDR2 SMNVEV (reference sequence). V shed 5 bases and J shed 2 bases, with 13 bases lying between them. This CDR3 is built from 14 residues. Here the CDR3 reads CASSPGLHTYEQYF. CDR3 coding DNA: TGTGCCAGCAGTCCGGGACTGCACACCTACGAGCAGTACTTC.

In its sample, this clone was seen once. V is TRBV2 and J is TRBJ1-5; 7 bases agree with TRBD1. This CDR3 is built from 16 residues. V lost 4 bases to trimming and J lost 3 bases; unmatched junction nucleotides: 9. CDR1 is SNHLY and CDR2 is FYNNEI in the germline V gene. CDR3 nucleotide sequence: TGTGCCAGCAGTGCCCCGGGACAGCTTCCCAATCAGCCCCAGCATTTT. Protein: CASSAPGQLPNQPQHF.

This chain uses TRBV28 with TRBJ1-1; 10 bases are shared with TRBD1. Germline CDR1 and CDR2: MDHEN and SYDVKM. CDR3 size: 14 residues. The V and J ends lost 3 bases and 4 bases, in that order; junction bases with no gene match: 2. The CDR3 bases are TGTGCCAGCAGTTTTAGGACAGGGGGCACTGAAGCTTTCTTT. The encoded protein is CASSFRTGGTEAFF.

The rearrangement uses TRBV2 and TRBJ2-1, with 10 bases that match TRBD2. V was clipped by 3 bases and J by 4 bases; unmatched bases: 9. The germline gives CDR1 SNHLY, CDR2 FYNNEI. The CDR3 loop spans 17 amino acids. CDR3 nucleotide sequence: TGTGCCAGCAGTGAGCTAGCGGGGGCCAAAATATACAATGAGCAGTTCTTC. As protein: CASSELAGAKIYNEQFF.

The chain combines TRBV5-1 with TRBJ2-2, with 11 nucleotides matching TRBD1. The V gene end was trimmed by 3 bases and the J gene end by 4 bases; junction bases not matched to a gene: 5. The CDR3 contains 16 residues. The germline gives CDR1 SGHRS, CDR2 YFSETQ. The CDR3 bases are TGCGCCAGCAGCTGGGGGACAGGGGGTAGCACCGGGGAGCTGTTTTTT. The encoded protein is CASSWGTGGSTGELFF.

V is TRBV25-1 and J is TRBJ2-1; 10 bases map to TRBD1. CDR1 MGHDK and CDR2 SYGVNS come from the germline V gene. The length of the CDR3 is 15 residues. Germline trimming cut 4 bases from V and 7 bases from J; bases unmatched to any gene: 7. CDR3 protein: CASSGRQGAQNEQFF. In DNA form, the CDR3 reads TGTGCCAGCAGTGGCCGACAGGGGGCGCAAAATGAGCAGTTCTTC. Using reference TRBV25-1 and TRBJ2-1 for the parts outside the CDR3, the full variable domain is EADIYQTPRYLVIGTGKKITLECSQTMGHDKMYWYQQDPGMELHLIHYSYGVNSTEKGDLSSESTVSRIRTEHFPLTLESARPSHTSQYLCASSGRQGAQNEQFFGPGTRLTVL.

V is TRBV10-3 and J is TRBJ2-1, with a possible D match to TRBD2 (6 bases). The CDR3 has 14 amino acids. Trimming pared 3 bases from V and 7 bases from J, leaving 13 bases between. Germline lookup yields CDR1 ENHRY and CDR2 SYGVKD. The CDR3 bases are TGTGCCATCAGTGACGACGGGAGTAGAAATGAGCAGTTCTTC. It encodes CAISDDGSRNEQFF.

The chain uses TRBV10-3 and TRBJ1-1, with 8 bases fitting TRBD1. The CDR3 extends over 13 amino acids. The V gene's germline CDR1 is ENHRY and CDR2 SYGVKD. V shed 5 bases and J 1 base; nucleotides not matched to a gene: 0. This CDR3 reads CAISTGGNTEAFF. CDR3 coding DNA: TGTGCCATCAGTACAGGGGGGAACACTGAAGCTTTCTTT.

This clone has more than one count but fewer than ten. The gene calls are TRBV9 and TRBJ1-2, with a weak D call TRBD1 (5 bases). Germline assignment: CDR1 SGDLS and CDR2 YYNGEE. The CDR3 length is 15 residues. The V and J ends lost 4 bases and 1 base respectively, with 14 bases between them. The CDR3 here is CASSPRPDSNYGYTF. The CDR3 DNA is TGTGCCAGCAGCCCTAGACCTGACAGTAACTATGGCTACACCTTC.

V is TRBV6-1 and J is TRBJ1-2; D is perhaps TRBD1 (5 bases). Looked up from germline, CDR1 is MNHNS and CDR2 is SASEGT. The germline V and J ends were trimmed by 1 base and 6 bases, with 12 bases remaining between them. CDR3 length equals 14 residues. CDR3 residues: CASSEENWGHGYTF. For the CDR3, the DNA is TGTGCCAGCAGTGAAGAGAACTGGGGCCATGGCTACACCTTC.

The chain carries TRBV15 and TRBJ2-1; a weak D match, TRBD2 (5 bases). The CDR3 runs to 14 residues. Germline assignment: CDR1 LNHNV and CDR2 YYDKDF (reference sequence). V gave up 5 bases and J gave up 7 bases, with 15 bases separating them. DNA of the CDR3: TGTGCCACCAGCGACGGGGTCCAAGCAAATGAGCAGTTCTTC. It translates to CATSDGVQANEQFF.

The rearrangement uses TRBV9 and TRBJ2-7; D is unresolved. V shed 5 bases and J shed 2 bases, with 11 bases lying between them. Germline V gene data show CDR1 as SGDLS and CDR2 as YYNGEE. CDR3 length: 13 amino acids. The CDR3 sequence: CASSVGDTYEQYF. CDR3 DNA sequence: TGTGCCAGCAGTGTGGGCGACACCTACGAGCAGTACTTC.

V gene TRBV14 combines with J gene TRBJ2-1; TRBD2 aligns across 8 bases. The CDR3 runs 15 residues. Germline trimming cut 4 bases from V and 2 bases from J; bases unmatched to any gene: 4. Germline assignment: CDR1 SGHDN and CDR2 FVKESK. The CDR3 sequence is CASSPTSGTYNEQFF. The CDR3 DNA sequence: TGTGCCAGCAGCCCCACTAGCGGTACCTACAATGAGCAGTTCTTC.